The rows below give T cell receptor beta chains drawn from one sample of a study of blood T cell repertoires in COVID-19. Only in-frame clones appear in the TCRdb table, and some are missing; sequencing was by immunoSEQ multiplex PCR. The sample contains some 150,000 clones, around nine tenths of which appear only once. Input material: peripheral blood. Source of these receptors: a woman between 50 and 59 years old with active or convalescent COVID-19. The CDR3 runs from the conserved cysteine through the conserved F or W. D genes are given only for firm matches. Only part of the rows carry a size: once, few, many, or a class if the clone is expanded.

cdr3_aa	cdr3_nt	clone_size	cdr3_length	v_call	j_call	d_call
CASSQDPGSGNTIYF	TGCGCCAGCAGCCAAGATCCGGGCTCTGGAAACACCATATATTTT	NA	15	TRBV4-3	TRBJ1-3	NA
CAWSVIWRSYEQYF	TGTGCCTGGAGTGTAATTTGGCGGTCCTACGAGCAGTACTTC	once	14	TRBV30	TRBJ2-7	NA
CASKLTFAGSTDTQYF	TGCGCCAGCAAGCTGACTTTTGCGGGGTCCACAGATACGCAGTATTTT	NA	16	TRBV5-1	TRBJ2-3	NA
CASSLTSGNYGYTF	TGTGCCAGCAGCTTAACTTCAGGGAACTATGGCTACACCTTC	NA	14	TRBV7-3	TRBJ1-2	NA
CATSRDRDRVGSGYTF	TGTGCCACCAGCAGAGATCGGGACAGGGTGGGAAGTGGCTACACCTTC	NA	16	TRBV15	TRBJ1-2	TRBD1
CGSSFSDRGAGGSGRPRGHRGAVF	TGTGGCAGCAGTTTCTCTGACAGGGGGGCCGGTGGTAGCGGGAGGCCTCGAGGTCACCGGGGAGCTGTTTTT	NA	24	TRBV28	TRBJ2-2	NA
CASSLQGNTIYF	TGTGCCAGCAGCTTACAGGGAAACACCATATATTTT	NA	12	TRBV7-2	TRBJ1-3	NA
CASTRGTGSYGYTF	TGTGCCAGCACTAGGGGCACAGGGAGCTATGGCTACACCTTC	NA	14	TRBV7-9	TRBJ1-2	NA
CASRAGTVERYGYTF	TGTGCCAGTAGGGCCGGGACAGTGGAACGCTATGGCTACACCTTC	NA	15	TRBV19	TRBJ1-2	TRBD1
CASSDDPGQNSNQPQHF	TGTGCCAGCAGTGACGACCCGGGACAGAATAGCAATCAGCCCCAGCATTTT	NA	17	TRBV25-1	TRBJ1-5	TRBD1
CASSLGGAGTEAFF	TGTGCCAGCAGCCTAGGGGGGGCAGGCACTGAAGCTTTCTTT	NA	14	TRBV28	TRBJ1-1	NA
CASSFAGAGAFRSPLHF	TGTGCCAGCAGCTTTGCAGGGGCAGGGGCCTTTCGGTCACCCCTCCACTTT	NA	17	TRBV5-4	TRBJ1-6	NA
CASSISRDRSYPLHF	TGTGCCAGTAGTATTTCCCGGGACAGGAGTTATCCCCTCCACTTT	NA	15	TRBV19	TRBJ1-6	TRBD1
CASSFLNSRLSGNTIYF	TGTGCCAGCAGCTTCTTGAACAGTCGTCTCTCTGGAAACACCATATATTTT	NA	17	TRBV5-6	TRBJ1-3	NA
CAWSGDRVQEKLFF	TGTGCCTGGAGTGGGGACAGGGTGCAGGAAAAACTGTTTTTT	large	14	TRBV30	TRBJ1-4	TRBD1
CASSATSGSRGTQYF	TGTGCCAGCAGCGCGACTAGCGGGAGTCGGGGGACCCAGTACTTC	NA	15	TRBV7-2	TRBJ2-5	TRBD2
CSANPGQGYNEQFF	TGCAGCGCCAATCCGGGACAGGGCTACAATGAGCAGTTCTTC	few	14	TRBV29-1	TRBJ2-1	TRBD1
CASSQRLTGQGPYEQYF	TGTGCCAGCAGCCAAAGGCTGACTGGACAGGGCCCCTACGAGCAGTACTTC	NA	17	TRBV3-1/TRBV3-2	TRBJ2-7	TRBD1
CASSKRTVSSGNTIYF	TGTGCCAGCAGCAAAAGGACAGTAAGCTCTGGAAACACCATATATTTT	NA	16	TRBV9	TRBJ1-3	NA
CASSIGRLAKNIQYF	TGTGCCAGTAGTATCGGCAGGCTAGCCAAAAACATTCAGTACTTC	NA	15	TRBV19	TRBJ2-4	NA
CASSFRQDSPYEQYF	TGTGCCAGCAGCTTTAGACAGGATTCCCCCTACGAGCAGTACTTC	NA	15	TRBV7-2	TRBJ2-7	NA
CASSQGQMDQPQHF	TGTGCCAGCAGCCAGGGACAGATGGATCAGCCCCAGCATTTT	NA	14	TRBV9	TRBJ1-5	TRBD1
CASSHPGGDGYTF	TGCGCCAGCAGCCACCCAGGGGGCGACGGCTACACCTTC	NA	13	TRBV4-1	TRBJ1-2	TRBD1
CASSPDRGPRFYGYTF	TGTGCCAGCAGCCCTGACAGGGGACCTAGATTCTATGGCTACACCTTC	NA	16	TRBV9	TRBJ1-2	TRBD1
CASSFSGAYGYTF	TGCGCCAGCAGCTTTTCAGGGGCCTATGGCTACACCTTC	NA	13	TRBV5-1	TRBJ1-2	NA
CASSSFGQGRYEQYF	TGTGCCAGCAGCTCCTTCGGACAGGGGAGATACGAGCAGTACTTC	NA	15	TRBV6-5	TRBJ2-7	TRBD1
CATSKTGGSGTEAFF	TGTGCCACCAGCAAAACAGGGGGCAGTGGGACTGAAGCTTTCTTT	NA	15	TRBV15	TRBJ1-1	TRBD1
CASTGGVGNSPLHF	TGTGCCAGCACGGGGGGCGTGGGAAATTCACCCCTCCACTTT	NA	14	TRBV2	TRBJ1-6	NA
CAWSFMEGPQETQYF	TGTGCCTGGAGTTTCATGGAGGGGCCGCAAGAGACCCAGTACTTC	once	15	TRBV30	TRBJ2-5	NA
CASSLSEHRAFF	TGTGCCAGCAGCTTATCCGAACATCGAGCTTTCTTT	NA	12	TRBV11-2	TRBJ1-1	NA
CASSLQGSGANVLTF	TGTGCCAGCAGCTTGCAGGGCTCTGGGGCCAACGTCCTGACTTTC	NA	15	TRBV5-4	TRBJ2-6	NA
CASTRGGLTNTGELFF	TGTGCCAGCACGAGAGGGGGCCTTACCAACACCGGGGAGCTGTTTTTT	few	16	TRBV28	TRBJ2-2	TRBD1
CASSPPFRVAGKNIQYF	TGTGCCAGCAGTCCCCCCTTCAGGGTAGCGGGCAAAAACATTCAGTACTTC	NA	17	TRBV28	TRBJ2-4	TRBD2
CASSEYGGAFF	TGTGCCAGCAGTGAGTACGGGGGGGCTTTCTTT	once	11	TRBV25-1	TRBJ1-1	NA
CASSFGSYGYTF	TGTGCCAGCAGTTTTGGGAGCTATGGCTACACCTTC	NA	12	TRBV12-3/TRBV12-4	TRBJ1-2	NA
CASSPSHGMRETQYF	TGTGCCAGCAGCCCCTCTCACGGGATGAGGGAGACCCAGTACTTC	NA	15	TRBV7-2	TRBJ2-5	NA